This T cell receptor (beta chain) was documented in a study of T cell repertoires in cytomegalovirus infection (dated by TCRdb to between 2019 and 2020). Background for the entire study: Because public TCR beta signatures pointed to carriage of CMV infection together with the matching HLA type, the HLA type of each donor mattered for the analysis.

The study at large found these results: The ex vivo response was dominated by HLA-C-restricted CMV-specific TCR beta clonotypes, which also provided the single most frequent clonotype in two of eight donors. In both this cohort and an independent roughly 350-donor cohort, the cumulative frequency of public TCR beta family members distinguished carriers of CMV infection plus the relevant HLA type.

On this clonotype: This clone's antigen is unknown. Nothing much larger sits one base from this clone, and base qualities are not available.

There are 14 amino acids in the CDR3, from cysteine to phenylalanine inclusive. CDR3 DNA is the only sequence kept; it has 42 bases, read in frame from the first base. The germline V gene encodes CDR1 LGHNA and CDR2 YSLEER. Trimming costs V 0 bases and J 7 bases, and their ends lie 7 bases apart. The run used an Illumina HiSeq 1500. Using fastp trimming at Q25 and MiXCR clonotype assembly, TCRdb reanalyzed the public sequencing data and kept in-frame beta chains. Identical CDR3 proteins give one entry, which carries the most common genes and DNA. The sample table records some 400,000 distinct CDR3 sequences; approximately 33% of these occur just once. Clones ranked in the top ten supply approximately 14% of the sample.

The sequence was obtained from a human donor in good health (CMV status not recorded). Some clones in this sample may be carry-over from other donors' samples. Recombination connected TRBV4-3 to TRBJ1-6, with the identity of the D gene unclear. The sequencing input was PBMCs. The DNA sequence is as follows: TGCGCCAGCAGCCAAGACGGGAAAAATTCACCCCTCCACTTT. This translates into CASSQDGKNSPLHF.